A single sample is the source of the 28 T cell receptor beta chains below, sequenced in a study of T-cell memory formation after mild COVID-19. One entry per CDR3 protein results from TCRdb running MiXCR on the 5' RACE reads. This sample has under 650,000 distinct CDR3 sequences, with roughly 18% found just once. Sequencing was performed on PBMCs or a T cell subset sorted from them (not recorded which). These receptors were taken from an adult woman who had mild COVID-19 (a few samples of this study predate the infection). Cell type and time point are not known.

The chain recombines TRBV9 with TRBJ2-5; 7 bases match TRBD2. J gave up 7 bases and V 4 bases, and 7 bases lay outside the gene matches. This CDR3 comprises 13 residues. Looked up from germline, CDR1 is SGDLS and CDR2 is YYNGEE. CDR3: CASSSRLAGTQYF. The CDR3 region has the DNA TGTGCCAGCAGCTCCCGACTAGCAGGGACCCAGTACTTC.

This clonotype was seen only a few times. The rearrangement links TRBV20-1 to TRBJ2-3; a weak D match, TRBD1 (8 bases). Trimming removed 3 bases from V and 10 bases from J, with 17 bases in between. The CDR3 is made up of 13 amino acids. From germline, CDR1 is DFQATT and CDR2 SNEGSKA (reference sequence). The CDR3 reads CSARGGTGVAQYF. DNA of the CDR3: TGCAGTGCTAGGGGGGGGACAGGAGTCGCGCAGTATTTT.

The genes are TRBV4-1 and TRBJ2-7; maybe TRBD1 (5 bases). The CDR3 runs to 15 residues. Germline V CDR1 and CDR2: MGHRA, YSYEKL. V was trimmed by 1 base and J by 5 bases, leaving 15 bases between them. As DNA, the CDR3 is TGCGCCAGCAGCCAAGGACAGAGGTCTTATGACGAGCAGTACTTC. It encodes CASSQGQRSYDEQYF.

The V call is TRBV12-3 or TRBV12-4, the J call TRBJ2-3; D might be TRBD2 (5 bases). V was clipped by 8 bases and J by 0 bases, with 12 bases between them. The length of the CDR3 is 14 residues. This CDR3 is CASLLGPSTDTQYF. DNA of the CDR3: TGTGCCAGCCTACTAGGCCCGAGCACAGATACGCAGTATTTT.

This clonotype was observed a few times. J is TRBJ1-6 and V is TRBV5-1; D is unclear. Germline V gives CDR1 SGHRS, CDR2 YFSETQ. The CDR3 has 14 residues. Trimming removed 4 bases at V and 3 bases at J, with 8 bases between. The CDR3: CASSLQIYNSPLHF. The CDR3, as DNA: TGCGCCAGCAGCCTACAGATCTATAATTCACCCCTCCACTTT.

The chain couples TRBV6-5 to TRBJ1-5; D remains unclear. The CDR3 sequence is 12 residues long. Between the trimmed V and J ends, which lost 6 bases and 9 bases, there was a span of 12 bases. Germline CDR1 MNHEY, CDR2 SVGAGI. The CDR3: CASSPPVGPQHF. The CDR3 DNA reads TGTGCCAGCAGCCCCCCGGTCGGGCCCCAGCATTTT.

This chain uses TRBV7-2 with TRBJ2-2; D may match TRBD1 or TRBD2 (6 bases each). Germline V gene sequence: CDR1 SGHTA, CDR2 FQGNSA. This CDR3 has 17 residues. Trimming stripped 0 bases from V and 4 bases from J, with 15 bases between. Here the CDR3 reads CASSLAGGLVVTGELFF. The CDR3 bases are TGTGCCAGCAGCTTAGCCGGGGGCTTAGTTGTCACCGGGGAGCTGTTTTTT.

This clonotype has a handful of counts. The chain links TRBV10-3 to TRBJ1-3; D is unresolved. CDR1 and CDR2 from the germline V gene are ENHRY and SYGVKD. The CDR3 runs 15 residues. Trimming removed 6 bases from V and 0 bases from J, with 12 bases in between. CDR3 in amino acids: CAIRAFSSSGNTIYF. CDR3 sequence (DNA): TGTGCCATCAGGGCTTTTTCGAGCTCTGGAAACACCATATATTTT.

The chain uses TRBV4-3 and TRBJ2-1; D is uncertain. CDR3 length equals 12 residues. V gave up 0 bases and J gave up 8 bases, with 5 bases separating them. Germline V gives CDR1 LGHNA, CDR2 YSLEER. The CDR3 reads CASSQDPHEQFF. For the CDR3, the DNA is TGCGCCAGCAGCCAAGATCCCCATGAGCAGTTCTTC.

The J gene is TRBJ2-2, the V gene TRBV7-9, with 7 bases matching TRBD1. This CDR3 has 14 amino acids. With 2 bases clipped from V and 4 bases from J, the junction kept 1 base outside the gene matches. Germline loops: CDR1 SEHNR, CDR2 FQNEAQ (reference sequence). The CDR3 spells CASSLRDSTGELFF. The DNA for the CDR3 is TGTGCCAGCAGCTTAAGGGACAGCACCGGGGAGCTGTTTTTT.

This rearrangement joins TRBV21-1 to TRBJ2-5; the table names TRBD2, a call not compared with the DNA. TRBV21-1 is assigned pseudogene status. The CDR3 covers 17 residues. This CDR3 is CASSKGSGSGNQETQYF. The CDR3 DNA is TGTGCCAGCAGCAAAGGATCAGGTAGCGGGAATCAAGAGACCCAGTACTTC.

This clonotype was counted only a few times. The genes are TRBV7-9 and TRBJ2-1; 8 nucleotides match TRBD2. This CDR3 spans 15 amino acids. With V trimmed by 2 bases and J by 7 bases, 7 bases remained unmatched. Germline CDR1 reads SEHNR; CDR2 reads FQNEAQ (reference sequence). The CDR3 loop reads CASSLREGLLNEQFF. CDR3 nucleotides: TGTGCCAGCAGCTTACGGGAGGGCCTTCTAAATGAGCAGTTCTTC.

The chain couples TRBV4-3 to TRBJ2-1; weak D call: TRBD1 (5 bases). Germline CDR1 LGHNA, CDR2 YSLEER. V was cut by 3 bases and J by 5 bases, with 20 bases left in between. This CDR3 contains 17 residues. CDR3: CASSQISRVLINNEQFF. The CDR3 DNA sequence: TGCGCCAGCAGCCAGATCTCCAGGGTATTAATTAACAATGAGCAGTTCTTC.

This clonotype was counted ten times or more. Written as DNA, the CDR3 is TGTGCCAGCAGTGGGGACACCAGTTCCTACGAGCAGTACTTC. Protein sequence: CASSGDTSSYEQYF. The chain has TRBV2 and TRBJ2-7; weak D call: TRBD1 (6 bases). CDR3 length equals 14 residues. V was shortened by 4 bases and J by 1 base, with 11 bases between the two germline ends. Germline V gene data show CDR1 as SNHLY and CDR2 as FYNNEI.

The rearrangement uses TRBV10-3 and TRBJ2-1; 7 bases fit TRBD1. The ends lost 11 bases at V and 5 bases at J; junction bases unmatched: 9. Germline V gene sequence: CDR1 ENHRY, CDR2 SYGVKD. The CDR3 has 13 residues. Here the CDR3 DNA reads TGTGCCTCTAGAAGACAGGGCGACAATGAGCAGTTCTTC. Protein product: CASRRQGDNEQFF.

The rearrangement uses TRBV11-3 and TRBJ2-2, with no clear D. The ends were cut back, 0 bases at V and 7 bases at J, with 3 bases in the middle. This CDR3 is 12 amino acids long. Germline V gene sequence: CDR1 SGHNT, CDR2 YENEEA. The CDR3 region has the DNA TGTGCCAGCAGCTTAGAAGGCGGGGAGCTGTTTTTT. Its protein is CASSLEGGELFF.

The chain joins TRBV6-2 or TRBV6-3 to TRBJ2-1; TRBD2 might be the D (7 bases). Germline lookup yields CDR1 MNHEY and CDR2 SVGEGT. The V end was cut by 8 bases, the J end by 8 bases, with 13 bases between. This CDR3 is 12 amino acids long. CDR3 sequence: CASGGAIDEQFF. DNA for the CDR3: TGTGCCAGCGGGGGGGCAATCGATGAGCAGTTCTTC.

The chain links TRBV11-2 to TRBJ2-6; the D is unclear. V was trimmed by 5 bases and J by 0 bases, leaving 5 bases between them. The CDR3 has 14 residues. Germline values: CDR1 SGHAT, CDR2 FQNNGV. The CDR3 spells CASSPTSGANVLTF. In DNA, the CDR3 is TGTGCCAGCAGCCCCACCTCTGGGGCCAACGTCCTGACTTTC. The variable domain in full, with the rest retrieved from reference TRBV11-2 and TRBJ2-6, is EAGVAQSPRYKIIEKRQSVAFWCNPISGHATLYWYQQILGQGPKLLIQFQNNGVVDDSQLPKDRFSAERLKGVDSTLKIQPAKLEDSAVYLCASSPTSGANVLTFGAGSRLTVL.

This clonotype has a handful of counts. The CDR3: CASSLPGPQETQYF. DNA of the CDR3: TGTGCCAGCAGTTTACCTGGTCCCCAAGAGACCCAGTACTTC. V gene TRBV12-3 or TRBV12-4 combines with J gene TRBJ2-5; unclear D gene. The CDR3 extends over 14 amino acids. The ends were cut back, 2 bases at V and 1 base at J, with 8 bases in the middle.

This clonotype has just a few counts. The J gene is TRBJ2-1, the V gene TRBV6-5; D ambiguous. The CDR3 loop spans 14 amino acids. Trimming shortened V by 5 bases and J by 5 bases, and 13 bases separated the two germline ends. Germline values: CDR1 MNHEY, CDR2 SVGAGI. CDR3 sequence reads: CASSRLQIDNEQFF. CDR3 coding DNA: TGTGCCAGCAGTCGCCTACAGATCGACAATGAGCAGTTCTTC.

This clonotype was seen more than once but under ten times. The chain has TRBV6-5 and TRBJ1-2; D is possibly TRBD1 (6 bases). Germline CDR1 and CDR2: MNHEY and SVGAGI. The CDR3 runs to 13 residues. The V and J ends lost 10 bases and 9 bases respectively, with 21 bases between them. The CDR3 region is CATGEKEQGRYTF. CDR3 nucleotides: TGTGCCACGGGGGAAAAAGAACAGGGCCGCTACACCTTC.

The V call is TRBV11-2, the J call TRBJ2-7; 8 bases are a match to TRBD2. The CDR3 sequence is 14 residues long. Germline V gives CDR1 SGHAT, CDR2 FQNNGV. Trimming at V came to 5 bases and at J to 12 bases, leaving 15 bases not matched to a gene. The CDR3 reads CASSPPWLAGGRYF. For the CDR3, the DNA is TGTGCCAGCAGCCCACCATGGCTAGCGGGCGGACGGTACTTC.

The chain links TRBV20-1 to TRBJ1-6; D is undetermined. The V and J ends lost 2 bases and 0 bases respectively, with 11 bases between them. The CDR3 has 16 residues. CDR1 and CDR2 (germline): DFQATT, SNEGSKA (reference sequence). The CDR3 bases are TGCAGTGCTAGACGTGAGAGAATCTCCTATAATTCACCCCTCCACTTT. Its protein is CSARRERISYNSPLHF.

In its sample, this clonotype was seen a few times. The V gene is TRBV12-3 or TRBV12-4, the J gene TRBJ2-3; D is perhaps TRBD2 (5 bases). Deletions cut 6 bases from V and 5 bases from J, with 15 bases between. The CDR3 has 14 residues. The CDR3 nucleotides read TGTGCCAGCAGCCCTCGAGGGATTCTAGATACGCAGTATTTT. It encodes CASSPRGILDTQYF.

Many counts were recorded for this clonotype. This chain joins TRBV20-1 and TRBJ2-5; 9 positions agree with TRBD2. The CDR3 spans 14 residues. The V segment lost 7 bases and the J segment 1 base; nucleotides outside the gene matches: 7. Germline CDR1 and CDR2: DFQATT and SNEGSKA (reference sequence). The CDR3 sequence: CSGAASGVQETQYF. The CDR3 DNA is TGCAGTGGGGCGGCTAGCGGGGTCCAAGAGACCCAGTACTTC.

This clonotype has more than one count but fewer than ten. The V and J genes are TRBV7-8 and TRBJ2-7, with 9 bases fitting TRBD1. Germline V gene sequence: CDR1 SGHVS, CDR2 FQNEAQ. The CDR3 covers 14 residues. Trimming at V came to 4 bases and at J to 4 bases, leaving 5 bases not matched to a gene. Here the CDR3 DNA reads TGTGCCAGCAGCTCCCCGACAGGGGGATACGAGCAGTACTTC. Protein: CASSSPTGGYEQYF.

The chain has TRBV7-3 and TRBJ2-5, with 7 bases aligning to TRBD1. This CDR3 comprises 15 residues. The V segment lost 6 bases and the J segment 2 bases; nucleotides outside the gene matches: 9. Germline V lookup: CDR1 SGHTA, CDR2 FQGTGA. The CDR3 bases are TGTGCCAGCAGTCCAGGGGGTGGGGAACAAGAGACCCAGTACTTC. Translating gives CASSPGGGEQETQYF.

This clonotype was seen a few times. J is TRBJ1-2 and V is TRBV20-1; 11 positions agree with TRBD1. CDR3 size: 16 residues. With 3 bases clipped from V and 3 bases from J, the junction kept 9 bases outside the gene matches. Germline V CDR1 and CDR2: DFQATT, SNEGSKA (reference sequence). The CDR3 DNA sequence: TGCAGTGCTAGGTTTGAAGGGACAGGGGGGCACTATGGCTACACCTTC. It yields the protein CSARFEGTGGHYGYTF.